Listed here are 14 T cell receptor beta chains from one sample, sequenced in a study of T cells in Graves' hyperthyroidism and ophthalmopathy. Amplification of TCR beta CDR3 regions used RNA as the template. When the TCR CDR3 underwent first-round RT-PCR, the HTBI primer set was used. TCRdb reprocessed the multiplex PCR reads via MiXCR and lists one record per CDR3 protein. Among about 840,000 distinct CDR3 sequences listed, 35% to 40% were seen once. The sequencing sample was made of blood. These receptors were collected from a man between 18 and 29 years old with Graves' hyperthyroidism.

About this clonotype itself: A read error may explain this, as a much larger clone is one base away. The DNA of the CDR3 is TGCAGTGCAAACAGGGACAGACAAAGCACTGAAGCTTTCTTT. Translation gives CSANRDRQSTEAFF. This chain connects TRBV20-1 to TRBJ1-1, with 7 bases matching TRBD1. V gave up 6 bases and J gave up 4 bases; unmatched junction bases: 11. This CDR3 has 14 amino acids. Germline V lookup: CDR1 DFQATT, CDR2 SNEGSKA (reference sequence).

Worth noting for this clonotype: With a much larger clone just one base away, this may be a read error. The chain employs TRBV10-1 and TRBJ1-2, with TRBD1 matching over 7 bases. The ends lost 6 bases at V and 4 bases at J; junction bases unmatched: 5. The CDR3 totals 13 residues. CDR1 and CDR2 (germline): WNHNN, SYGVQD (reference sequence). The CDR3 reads CASSGGTVYGYTF. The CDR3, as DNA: TGCGCCAGCAGCGGCGGGACAGTCTATGGCTACACCTTC.

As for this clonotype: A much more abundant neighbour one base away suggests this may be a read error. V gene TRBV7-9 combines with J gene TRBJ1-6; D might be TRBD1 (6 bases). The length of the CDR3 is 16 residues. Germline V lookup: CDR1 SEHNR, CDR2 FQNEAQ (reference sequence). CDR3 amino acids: CASSSLRGVGNSPPHF. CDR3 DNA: TGTGCCAGCAGCTCCCTCAGGGGAGTGGGAAATTCACCCCCCCACTTT.

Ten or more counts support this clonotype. The CDR3: CATSREAGRYVRGNQPQHF. CDR3 coding DNA: TGTGCCACCAGCAGAGAGGCGGGGAGGTACGTTCGGGGCAATCAGCCCCAGCATTTT. The chain links TRBV15 to TRBJ1-5; no definite D call. The V end lost 0 bases, the J end lost 2 bases, and 20 bases lay between the germline ends. The CDR3 covers 19 residues. Germline V gene data show CDR1 as LNHNV and CDR2 as YYDKDF (reference sequence).

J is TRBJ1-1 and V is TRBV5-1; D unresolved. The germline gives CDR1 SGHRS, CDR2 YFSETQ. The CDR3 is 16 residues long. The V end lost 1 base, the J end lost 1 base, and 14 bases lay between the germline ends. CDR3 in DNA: TGCGCCAGCAGCTTGATAGGTGGCAGACGGAACACTGAAGCTTTCTTT. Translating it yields CASSLIGGRRNTEAFF.

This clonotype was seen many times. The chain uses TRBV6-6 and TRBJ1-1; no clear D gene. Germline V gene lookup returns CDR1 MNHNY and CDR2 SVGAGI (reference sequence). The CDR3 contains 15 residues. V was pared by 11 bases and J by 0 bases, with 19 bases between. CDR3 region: CAATPMRRMNTEAFF. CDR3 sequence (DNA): TGTGCCGCCACCCCTATGAGGCGGATGAACACTGAAGCTTTCTTT.

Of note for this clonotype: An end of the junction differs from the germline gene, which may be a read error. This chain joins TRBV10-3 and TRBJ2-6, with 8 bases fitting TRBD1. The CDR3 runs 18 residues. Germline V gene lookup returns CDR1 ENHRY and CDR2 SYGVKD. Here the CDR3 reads CAISESAGGSDGANFLTF. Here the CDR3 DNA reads TGTGCCATCAGTGAGTCAGCAGGGGGCTCGGATGGGGCCAACTTCCTGACTTTC.

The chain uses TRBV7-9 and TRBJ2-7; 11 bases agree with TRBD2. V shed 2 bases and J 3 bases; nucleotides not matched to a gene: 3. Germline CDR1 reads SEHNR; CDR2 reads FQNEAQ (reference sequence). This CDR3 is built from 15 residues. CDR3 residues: CASSLPTSGIYEQYF. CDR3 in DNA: TGTGCCAGCAGCTTACCGACTAGCGGGATCTACGAGCAGTACTTC.

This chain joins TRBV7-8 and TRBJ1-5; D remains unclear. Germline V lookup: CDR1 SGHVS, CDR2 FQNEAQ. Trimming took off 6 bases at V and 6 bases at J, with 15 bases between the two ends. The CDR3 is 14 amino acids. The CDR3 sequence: CASSYNEVVQPQHF. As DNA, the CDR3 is TGTGCCAGCAGTTACAATGAAGTCGTTCAGCCCCAGCATTTT.

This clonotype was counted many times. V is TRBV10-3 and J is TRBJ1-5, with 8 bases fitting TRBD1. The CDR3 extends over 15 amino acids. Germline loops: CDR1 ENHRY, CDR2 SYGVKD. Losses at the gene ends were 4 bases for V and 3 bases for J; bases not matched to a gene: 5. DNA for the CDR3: TGTGCCATCAGTGGCTCGACAGGGGTCAATCAGCCCCAGCATTTT. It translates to CAISGSTGVNQPQHF.

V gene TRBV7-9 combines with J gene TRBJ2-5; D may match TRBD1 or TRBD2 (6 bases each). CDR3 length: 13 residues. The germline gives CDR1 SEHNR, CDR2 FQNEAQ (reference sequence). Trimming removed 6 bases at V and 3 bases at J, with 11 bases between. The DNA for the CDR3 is TGTGCCAGCAGGGGTAGGGGGGAAGAGACCCAGTACTTC. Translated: CASRGRGEETQYF.

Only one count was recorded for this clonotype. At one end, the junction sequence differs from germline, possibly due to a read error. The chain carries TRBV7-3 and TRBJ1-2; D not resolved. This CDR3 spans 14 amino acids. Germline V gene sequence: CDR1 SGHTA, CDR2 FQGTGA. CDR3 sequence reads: CASSDATTNYGYTF. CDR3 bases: TGCGCCAGCAGCGACGCCACTACTAACTATGGCTACACCTTC.

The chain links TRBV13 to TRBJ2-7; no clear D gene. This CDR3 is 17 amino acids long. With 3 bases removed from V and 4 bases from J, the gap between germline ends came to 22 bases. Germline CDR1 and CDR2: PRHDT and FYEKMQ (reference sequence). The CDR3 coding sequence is TGTGCCAGCAGCTTGGGCCAAAACCCCCGGTTTCTTTACGAGCAGTACTTC. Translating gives CASSLGQNPRFLYEQYF.

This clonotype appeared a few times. CDR3: CSASPGQGGYEKLFF. CDR3 sequence (DNA): TGCAGTGCTAGTCCGGGACAGGGAGGGTACGAAAAACTGTTTTTT. The chain couples TRBV20-1 to TRBJ1-4, with 9 positions matching TRBD1. V lost 3 bases, J lost 8 bases, and 10 bases stayed unmatched. CDR1 is DFQATT, CDR2 SNEGSKA, per germline (reference sequence). The CDR3 spans 15 residues.